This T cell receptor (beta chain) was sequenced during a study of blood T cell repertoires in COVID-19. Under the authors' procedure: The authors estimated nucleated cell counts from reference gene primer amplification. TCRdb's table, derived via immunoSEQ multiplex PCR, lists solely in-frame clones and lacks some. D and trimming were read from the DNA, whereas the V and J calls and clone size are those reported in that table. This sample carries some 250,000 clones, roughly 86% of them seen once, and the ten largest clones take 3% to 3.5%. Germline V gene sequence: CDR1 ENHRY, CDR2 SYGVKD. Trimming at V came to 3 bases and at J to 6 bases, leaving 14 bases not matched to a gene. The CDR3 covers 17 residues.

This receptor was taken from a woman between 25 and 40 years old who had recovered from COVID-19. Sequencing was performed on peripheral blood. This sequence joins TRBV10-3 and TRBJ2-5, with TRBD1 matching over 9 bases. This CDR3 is CAISESPWSGQGKTQYF. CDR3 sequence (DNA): TGTGCCATCAGTGAATCCCCTTGGAGTGGACAGGGGAAGACCCAGTACTTC.